The 8 T cell receptor beta chains listed next were all sequenced from one sample in a study of beta chain features in type 1 diabetes (dated by TCRdb to the late 2010s). Library prep was done by the immunoSEQ multiplex PCR assay. The entire amount of isolated RNA was reverse transcribed using the High Capacity cDNA Reverse Transcription Kit, so the sequenced TCRB transcripts were expressed ones. TCRdb's version of the immuneACCESS table is confined to in-frame rearrangements and falls short of the full clone set. An unresolved V gene accounts for under half of the shortfall where checked; the remainder is of unknown origin. This sample has around 450,000 clones in its table, and 9.5% to 12% of those were observed once. About 0.042% of the sample is in the top ten clones. Sequenced input: naive CD4+ T cells from blood. What the cell subset or site label conveys for this sample: true naive CD4+ T cells. The receptors derive from a woman aged 18-30 years in good health.

This clone was recorded a few times. The chain links TRBV5-4 to TRBJ2-1, with D perhaps matching TRBD2 (5 bases). The germline V gene has CDR1 SGHNT and CDR2 YYREEE (reference sequence). Trimming pared 7 bases from V and 1 base from J, leaving 12 bases between. CDR3 length: 14 residues. CDR3 protein: CASSAGLSYNEQFF. The CDR3 nucleotides are TGTGCCAGCTCCGCCGGACTTTCCTACAATGAGCAGTTCTTC.

This clone has only a few counts. V and J are TRBV6-6 and TRBJ2-3; TRBD1 might be the D (6 bases). This CDR3 comprises 14 residues. Germline lookup yields CDR1 MNHNY and CDR2 SVGAGI (reference sequence). Trimming stripped 10 bases from V and 5 bases from J, with 19 bases between. CDR3 in amino acids: CATLKQGREDTQYF. The CDR3 DNA is TGTGCCACCCTCAAACAGGGTAGAGAAGATACGCAGTATTTT.

The rearrangement uses TRBV25-1 and TRBJ2-5; D not certain. V gave up 3 bases and J gave up 1 base, with 12 bases separating them. CDR1 is MGHDK, CDR2 SYGVNS, per germline. This CDR3 is 15 amino acids long. The CDR3 sequence: CASSDPQAPQETQYF. In DNA, the CDR3 is TGTGCCAGCAGTGACCCCCAGGCACCCCAAGAGACCCAGTACTTC.

This clone turned up a few times. The chain links TRBV5-1 to TRBJ1-2; D uncertain. Trimming left V 1 base short and J 0 bases short, with 10 bases between. CDR3 size: 15 residues. Germline values: CDR1 SGHRS, CDR2 YFSETQ. CDR3 DNA: TGCGCCAGCAGCTTGTACCGACCAACTAACTATGGCTACACCTTC. As protein: CASSLYRPTNYGYTF.

The chain recombines TRBV9 with TRBJ2-5; no definite D call. Germline V gives CDR1 SGDLS, CDR2 YYNGEE. This CDR3 has 13 residues. V gave up 3 bases and J gave up 5 bases, with 11 bases separating them. CDR3 nucleotide sequence: TGTGCCAGCAGCGGGCGGACGATTGAGACCCAGTACTTC. Translating gives CASSGRTIETQYF. Looking up the rest from reference TRBV9 and TRBJ2-5 gives the full variable domain: DSGVTQTPKHLITATGQRVTLRCSPRSGDLSVYWYQQSLDQGLQFLIQYYNGEERAKGNILERFSAQQFPDLHSELNLSSLELGDSALYFCASSGRTIETQYFGPGTRLLVL.

This clone was seen more than once but under ten times. This chain joins TRBV29-1 and TRBJ1-1; D not certain. This CDR3 region has 12 residues. V lost 2 bases and J lost 4, with 8 bases in between. CDR1 and CDR2 (germline): SQVTM, ANQGSEA. CDR3 loop: CSVEHAVTEAFF. The CDR3 bases are TGCAGCGTTGAACATGCCGTCACTGAAGCTTTCTTT.

This clone was found a few times. The genes are TRBV7-9 and TRBJ2-7; D not resolved. CDR3 length: 13 amino acids. Per the germline V gene, CDR1 is SEHNR and CDR2 is FQNEAQ (reference sequence). The V end was cut by 7 bases, the J end by 3 bases, with 13 bases between. The CDR3, as DNA: TGTGCCAGCACTAAAGGTTCCAACTACGAGCAGTACGTC. It yields the protein CASTKGSNYEQYV.

Only a few counts were recorded for this clone. The chain combines TRBV6-6 with TRBJ2-1, with unresolved D. There are 13 residues in the CDR3. The V end was cut by 5 bases, the J end by 4 bases, with 9 bases between. Germline V lookup: CDR1 MNHNY, CDR2 SVGAGI (reference sequence). The CDR3 spells CASSPDNYNEQFF. The CDR3 nucleotides are TGTGCCAGCAGTCCAGATAATTACAATGAGCAGTTCTTC.